This T cell receptor beta chain was captured in a study of T cell responses to AZD1222 COVID-19 vaccine. Whole-study results and caveats: Baseline seropositivity characterized only a handful of AZD1222 recipients.

Here immunoSEQ multiplex PCR was the method, and the copy in TCRdb shows in-frame clones only, minus some. Counted here are approximately 150,000 clones, 91% occurring once; the ten biggest clones make up over 1.1%. This CDR3 is 15 amino acids long. The V and J ends lost 5 bases and 3 bases respectively, with 13 bases between them. CDR1 and CDR2 (germline): SGHTA, FQGTGA. About this clone: Antigen: not known.

The chain joins TRBV7-3 to TRBJ2-2; tentatively, D is TRBD1 or TRBD2 (5 bases each). The TCR originated in an adult in good health. The sample in question was peripheral blood, obtained on day 0 of AZD1222 vaccination. The CDR3 is CASSPRRGDTGELFF. In DNA, the CDR3 is TGTGCCAGCAGCCCACGTCGGGGCGACACCGGGGAGCTGTTTTTT.